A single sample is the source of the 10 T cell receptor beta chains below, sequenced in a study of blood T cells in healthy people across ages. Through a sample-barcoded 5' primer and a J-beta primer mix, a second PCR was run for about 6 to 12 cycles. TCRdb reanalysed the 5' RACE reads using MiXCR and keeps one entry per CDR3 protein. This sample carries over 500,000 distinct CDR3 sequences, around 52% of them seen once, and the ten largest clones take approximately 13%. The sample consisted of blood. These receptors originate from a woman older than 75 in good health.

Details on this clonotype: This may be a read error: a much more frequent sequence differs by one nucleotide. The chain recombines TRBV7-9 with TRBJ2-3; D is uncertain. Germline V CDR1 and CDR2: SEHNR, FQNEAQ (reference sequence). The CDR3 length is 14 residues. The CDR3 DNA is TGTGCCAGCAGCTTCGGCGGAGCGTCAGATATGCAGTATTTT. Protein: CASSFGGASDMQYF.

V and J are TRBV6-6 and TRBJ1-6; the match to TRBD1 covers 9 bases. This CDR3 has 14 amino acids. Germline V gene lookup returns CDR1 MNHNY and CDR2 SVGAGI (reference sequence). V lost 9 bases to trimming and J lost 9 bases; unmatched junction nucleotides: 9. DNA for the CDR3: TGTGCCAGTAATCCGGGACAGGGCATTTCACCCCTCCACTTT. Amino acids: CASNPGQGISPLHF.

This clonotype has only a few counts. CDR3 sequence reads: CASSPWTGEGEKLFF. The CDR3 DNA is TGTGCCAGCTCACCCTGGACAGGGGAAGGTGAAAAACTGTTTTTT. The genes are TRBV18 and TRBJ1-4; 9 bases align to TRBD1. Germline assignment: CDR1 KGHSH and CDR2 LQKENI. The CDR3 extends over 15 amino acids. V lost 3 bases, J lost 7 bases, and 6 bases stayed unmatched.

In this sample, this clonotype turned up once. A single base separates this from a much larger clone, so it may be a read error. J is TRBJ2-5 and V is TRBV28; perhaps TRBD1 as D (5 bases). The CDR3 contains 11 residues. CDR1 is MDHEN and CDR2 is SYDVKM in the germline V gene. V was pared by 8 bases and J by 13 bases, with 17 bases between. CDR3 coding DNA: TGTGCCAGCGGCCTTGGGGCCACAGGGTACTTC. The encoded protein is CASGLGATGYF.

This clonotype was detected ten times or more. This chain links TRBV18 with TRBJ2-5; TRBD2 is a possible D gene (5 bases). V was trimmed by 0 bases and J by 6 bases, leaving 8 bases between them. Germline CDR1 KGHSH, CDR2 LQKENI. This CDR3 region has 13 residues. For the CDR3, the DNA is TGTGCCAGCTCACCACCGGACTTGCAGACCCAGTACTTC. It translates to CASSPPDLQTQYF.

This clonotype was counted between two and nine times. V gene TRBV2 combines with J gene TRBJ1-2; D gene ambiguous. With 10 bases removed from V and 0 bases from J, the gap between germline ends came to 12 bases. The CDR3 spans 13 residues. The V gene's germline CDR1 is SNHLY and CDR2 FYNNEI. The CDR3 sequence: CATTPQPNYGYTF. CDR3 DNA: TGTGCCACCACTCCACAGCCTAACTATGGCTACACCTTC. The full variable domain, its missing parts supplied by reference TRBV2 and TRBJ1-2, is EPEVTQTPSHQVTQMGQEVILRCVPISNHLYFYWYRQILGQKVEFLVSFYNNEISEKSEIFDDQFSVERPDGSNFTLKIRSTKLEDSAMYFCATTPQPNYGYTFGSGTRLTVV.

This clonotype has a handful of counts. The CDR3 DNA is TGTGCCAGCAGTTTAGTAGACAAGAACACTGAAGCTTTCTTT. It encodes CASSLVDKNTEAFF. This chain joins TRBV12-3 or TRBV12-4 and TRBJ1-1; D gene uncertain. Trimming stripped 1 base from V and 1 base from J, with 7 bases between. The CDR3 covers 14 residues.

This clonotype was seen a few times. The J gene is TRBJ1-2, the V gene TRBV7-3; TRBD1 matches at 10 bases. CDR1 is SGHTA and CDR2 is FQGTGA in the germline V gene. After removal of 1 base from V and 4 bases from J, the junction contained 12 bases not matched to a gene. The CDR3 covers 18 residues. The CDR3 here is CASSLRPTTGGASYGYTF. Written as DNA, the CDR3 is TGTGCCAGCAGCTTAAGACCAACGACAGGGGGCGCATCCTATGGCTACACCTTC.

CDR3 region: CASSTGGRYGYTF. The CDR3 bases are TGTGCCAGCAGTACAGGGGGAAGATATGGCTACACCTTC. The chain carries TRBV28 and TRBJ1-2; 8 nucleotides line up with TRBD1. The CDR3 length is 13 residues. CDR1 and CDR2 from the germline V gene are MDHEN and SYDVKM. V shed 5 bases, J shed 5 bases, and the junction held 4 bases outside the gene matches.

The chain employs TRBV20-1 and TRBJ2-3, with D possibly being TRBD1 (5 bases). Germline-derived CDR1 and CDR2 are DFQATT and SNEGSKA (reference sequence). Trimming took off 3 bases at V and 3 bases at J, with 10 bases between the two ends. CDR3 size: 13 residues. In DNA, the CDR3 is TGCAGTGCTAGGGGGCGATCTACAGATACGCAGTATTTT. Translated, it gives CSARGRSTDTQYF.